Detailed here is one TCR beta chain. This clone was seen ten or more times. No cognate antigen has been identified for it. No much larger clonotype is one base removed from it; base qualities were not supplied. The sample comes from a study of cytomegalovirus exposure and HLA in healthy donors (dated by TCRdb to about 2017). In the study overall: An earlier analysis of 550 to 700 of the donors reported more than 250 Gb of sequence data and roughly 100 million unique TCR beta sequences from about 200 million T cells. About 300 gigabases of sequencing data and tens of millions of unique TCR sequences were included in an early release covering around 600 HLA-typed donors. Of the 300 to 450 genotyped donors, approximately 83% fell in the genetic ancestry cluster associated with self-reported Caucasian donors. The aim of the study was to test whether cataloging public T cell receptors could identify signatures of past pathogen exposure. Using immunosequencing, the study profiled T cell repertoires from roughly 650 subjects and related those repertoires to cytomegalovirus serostatus. A separate validation cohort of approximately 120 different subjects was used in addition to the approximately 640-subject first cohort. High-throughput TCR immunosequencing, statistical association of individual TCRs with disease status, and machine learning were combined to predict cytomegalovirus infection status. A later analysis re-analyzed previously published TCR beta repertoires from several hundred donors and added high-resolution HLA genotyping to study TCR occurrence patterns. In the later analysis, no new phenotypic data were used to find candidate immune exposures; instead, reliance was placed on TCR beta sequences and their occurrence across donors. In an earlier analysis of around 540 of the donors, high-throughput TCR beta sequencing was used to judge whether each TCR beta V gene segment behaved as functional or pseudogenic. Alongside the repertoire data, information on donor age, sex, ethnicity and CMV serostatus was compiled. Genome-wide SNP genotypes for about three fifths of the roughly 670 donors were used in a later genetic analysis, which treated that subset as a discovery cohort. All discovery cohort repertoires had been generated on a single sequencing platform. Class I and class II HLA loci were covered by the typing at four-digit resolution. Typing coverage differed by locus: A, B, C, DRB1 and DQB1 were typed in about 629-640 donors, DQA1 in about 500, DPA1 in 606, and DPB1 in around 440. A handful of DR-DQ haplotypes were treated as single units for association and clustering because of strong linkage in the cohort. Among under 450 genotyped donors of the cohort, an average of 235,054 unique TCR beta nucleotide sequences were sequenced per donor, roughly 18% of them non-productive. The paper as a whole reports these results and caveats: In a later analysis, TCR association rates were found to vary across HLA loci, with the most associated TCRs seen for DRB1 alleles and the fewest for HLA-C alleles. When HLA alleles, especially DR and DQ, strongly co-occurred, TCR associations were difficult to assign to individual alleles. The authors suggested that the approach could potentially be generalized to other disease states and immunological phenotypes. Compared with equally common non-associated chains, HLA-associated TCR beta chains in a later analysis were more clonally expanded and had lower generation probabilities. This cohort had only TCR beta chains sequenced, and the lack of alpha or paired-chain data limited which features could be detected. While some public TCRs were present in many individuals, most TCR sequences turned up only very rarely across donors. CMV serostatus was the only immune exposure information available for the cohort. At a false discovery rate of 0.05, a later analysis linked 16,951 TCR beta sequences to specific HLA alleles. A total of 150 or so TCR beta chains were listed by the study as associated with cytomegalovirus. In a later genetic analysis, fewer N-insertions in productive TCRs were reported among donors in an Asian-associated ancestry cluster than the approximately 670-donor mean. Sequencing depth was assumed to be roughly uniform across donors in the presence/absence analyses, though that assumption may not hold. Linkage disequilibrium might explain the correlated functional status among segregating V segments, but an unknown experimental factor could not be ruled out. In an earlier analysis of more than 500 of the donors, most TCR beta V segments appeared in productive rearrangements about 87% or about 30% of the time, broadly matching IMGT annotations. The earlier analysis of 587 of the donors excluded some 15 rarely observed V segments, including chromosome 9 orphons, because counts were too low. A cluster of highly shared sequence variants was judged likely to represent a technical artifact of the sequencing pipeline. In both the original and validation cohorts, the classifier was reported to diagnose cytomegalovirus status with high specificity and sensitivity. A later genetic analysis associated a missense DCLRE1C variant with V-gene and J-gene trimming of TCR beta chains, and an independent cohort replicated the association. A later analysis reported that several top co-occurrence clusters appeared linked to parvovirus B19, influenza, CMV and Epstein-Barr virus. A later analysis found that most CMV-associated TCR beta chains appeared HLA-restricted, with HLA associations seemingly driven largely by CMV exposure. Because HLA typing was missing for some donors at each locus, association tests included only the typed subset. In vitro tests confirmed that a few of the cytomegalovirus-associated TCR beta chains recognize cytomegalovirus antigens. A further reported finding was that TCR beta sequences accurately predicted the HLA-A and HLA-B alleles for most subjects in the first cohort.

Library generation was performed with the immunoSEQ multiplex PCR assay. For the multiplex PCR, a mixture combining 60 forward primers for TCR Vbeta segments and 13 reverse primers for TCR Jbeta segments was used. The CDR3 region of rearranged TCR beta genes was amplified from genomic DNA with a multiplex PCR assay. Amplified TCR beta libraries were sequenced as 87-base-pair reads on the Illumina HiSeq System. The published analysis was carried out like this. A later analysis tallied tens of millions of unique TCR beta chains across the roughly 610 repertoires, and around 10 million of those chains were shared by two or more donors. A nearest-neighbor algorithm error-corrected the raw reads and collapsed the reads into unique sequences, merging closely related sequences to remove PCR and sequencing errors. To assign V, D and J gene segments, CDR3 sequences were aligned to IMGT reference sequences. Each retained sequence needed at least a six-nucleotide match to both a V gene segment and a J gene segment. Rearrangements were classified as productive when the CDR3 lacked stop codons and remained in frame with V and J, and all other rearrangements were classified as non-productive. Following IMGT convention, CDR3 was defined as the stretch from the second conserved V-encoded cysteine up to the conserved J-encoded phenylalanine. The earlier analysis of around 640 of the donors excluded sequences that lacked an unambiguous match to a single V gene segment. In an earlier analysis of several hundred of the donors, V segments were called functional above 56.7% productive rearrangements and were called segregating when the between-donor standard deviation exceeded 5%. A statistical classification framework was built for diagnosing cytomegalovirus status from the catalog of TCR beta chain sequences. In a later analysis, V and J genes were assigned by comparing TCR nucleotide sequences against IMGT/GENE-DB human TR gene sequences. Using the TCRdist pipeline, a later analysis assigned CDR3 sequences along with most-parsimonious VDJ recombination scenarios. In a later analysis, every TCR beta chain was defined by the combination of its CDR3 amino acid sequence and its V-gene family, and reads without a unique V-gene family were dropped. As a way to deal with suspected cross-contamination and a sequencing artifact, a later analysis dropped 450 to 600 nucleotide sequences that were highly shared and had low generation probability. For each public chain, a later analysis derived a clonal expansion index from normalized ranks of inferred template counts within each repertoire. Generation probabilities in a later analysis came from a VDJ recombination model fitted to out-of-frame rearrangements, and those results were checked against IGoR. In a later analysis, TCR-TCR, TCR-HLA and TCR-CMV co-occurrence was scored with hypergeometric tests, and a repertoire-size bias correction was applied to TCR pairs. In a later analysis, false discovery rates were estimated by permuting HLA or CMV assignments 20 times. In a later analysis, co-occurring TCRs were grouped using DBSCAN, with TCRdist sequence similarity added in when clustering inside HLA-allele-positive subsets. Repertoires with fewer than 30,000 or more than 120,000 public chains, plus five repertoires with anomalous nucleotide sharing, were excluded from co-occurrence clustering. TCRdb carries this immuneACCESS record with in-frame sequences only. Its versions omit some clonotypes, under half of them owing to an unresolved V gene in the studies checked, with the rest unexplained. V, J and clone size are taken as reported in that table, and D and trimming were inferred from the DNA itself. Counted in this sample were about 82,000 clones; roughly 80% of them appeared once. 3% to 3.5% of the sample lies in the top ten.

In total, roughly 710 healthy bone marrow donors made up the cohort. All cohort members were sampled while nominally healthy, although unrecorded immune exposures were likely present. The donor was CMV seronegative and was included in the group of 352 seronegative cohort members. Each donor provided a peripheral blood sample, and peripheral blood mononuclear cells were used for TCR beta sequencing. Genomic DNA was extracted from the blood cell samples with the Qiagen DNeasy Blood Extraction Kit. The source material was PBMCs. This clonotype was obtained from a middle-aged man in good health and CMV-seronegative.

The nucleotide sequence is given as TGTGCCAGCAGCTCTCGACAGGGTAATGAAAAACTGTTTTTT. Translated, this is CASSSRQGNEKLFF. The chain employs TRBV7-9 and TRBJ1-4, with 7 bases in between that match TRBD1. The CDR3 measures 14 amino acids from cysteine to phenylalanine. The DNA shown is the 42-base CDR3, in frame from base 1. Compared with germline, V lacks 4 bases and J lacks 4 bases; bases without a gene match: 3. CDR1 and CDR2, per the germline V gene (reference sequence), are SEHNR and FQNEAQ.